A few counts support the clone carrying this T cell receptor beta chain. The germline V and J ends were trimmed by 2 bases and 6 bases, with 14 bases remaining between them. The CDR3 is 15 amino acids. Germline CDR1 is MDHEN and CDR2 is SYDVKM. The data were obtained in a study of blood T cell repertoires in COVID-19. Cohorts were based on clinical histories the participants reported. Here immunoSEQ multiplex PCR was the method, and the copy in TCRdb shows in-frame clones only, minus some. The sample lists around 450,000 clones, 87% occurring once. The chain links TRBV28 to TRBJ1-5, with D maybe TRBD1 (6 bases). This clonotype originated in a woman aged 18-29 years who had recovered from COVID-19. The material sequenced was PBMCs or T cells enriched from blood (not recorded which). Here the CDR3 reads CASSLPTGLSQPQHF. CDR3 DNA sequence: TGTGCCAGCAGTTTACCTACAGGGTTGAGTCAGCCCCAGCATTTT.